This T cell receptor beta chain was sequenced for a study of cytomegalovirus exposure and HLA in healthy donors. Study in general: Early released data comprised 80 million to 100 million unique TCRs from HLA-typed donors. Assignment to the Caucasian-associated ancestry cluster applied to over 70% of the 300 to 500 genotyped donors. Study outcomes and limitations: Sequencing depth roughly uniform across donors was assumed in presence/absence analyses.

V lost 0 bases and J lost 1, with 13 bases in between. CDR3 length equals 16 residues. Germline values: CDR1 SGHRS, CDR2 YFSETQ. The PCR employed 60 Vbeta primers together with 13 Jbeta primers. Only in-frame clones appear in the TCRdb table, and some are missing; sequencing was by immunoSEQ multiplex PCR. The repertoire includes approximately 110,000 clones, about 82% of them detected once, and around 1.8% sits in the top ten. To note about this clone: Its matching antigen is unknown.

The sequence came from a man aged 45-60 years in good health and CMV-seronegative. This chain joins TRBV5-1 and TRBJ2-5; D is perhaps TRBD2 (7 bases). What was sequenced was PBMCs. DNA for the CDR3: TGCGCCAGCAGCTTGGGTTCGCGGGGGCCCCAAGAGACCCAGTACTTC. It codes for CASSLGSRGPQETQYF.